This passage covers 18 T cell receptor beta chains from one sample sequenced in a study of blood T cell repertoires in COVID-19. Here immunoSEQ multiplex PCR was the method, and the copy in TCRdb shows in-frame clones only, minus some. Among around 450,000 clones listed, about 89% were seen once. Input material: peripheral blood. All receptors derive from a woman aged 25 to 39 with acute or convalescent COVID-19.

This clone was recorded only once. This sequence joins TRBV6-6 and TRBJ1-3; D unresolved. Germline loops: CDR1 MNHNY, CDR2 SVGAGI (reference sequence). V was trimmed by 5 bases and J by 0 bases, leaving 17 bases between them. The CDR3 is 17 residues long. This chain's CDR3 is CASSLDFQTSSGNTIYF. The CDR3 coding sequence is TGTGCCAGCAGTCTCGACTTCCAAACAAGCTCTGGAAACACCATATATTTT.

In DNA form, the CDR3 reads TGCGCCAGCAGCCCGGCGGGTACGGAATTCTACGAGCAGTACTTC. Its protein is CASSPAGTEFYEQYF. The chain recombines TRBV5-1 with TRBJ2-7, with D possibly TRBD2 on 5 matching bases. Trimming took off 4 bases at V and 3 bases at J, with 17 bases between the two ends. The CDR3 is 15 amino acids. The germline V gene encodes CDR1 SGHRS and CDR2 YFSETQ.

The rearrangement uses TRBV9 and TRBJ2-2; a weak D match, TRBD2 (5 bases). Germline CDR1 SGDLS, CDR2 YYNGEE. The CDR3 has 15 amino acids. The germline V and J ends were trimmed by 4 bases and 4 bases, with 14 bases remaining between them. CDR3 sequence reads: CASSPLRGSTGELFF. The DNA of the CDR3 is TGTGCCAGCAGCCCCCTGAGAGGGAGCACCGGGGAGCTGTTTTTT.

This chain joins TRBV5-1 and TRBJ1-5; D gene ambiguous. V gave up 2 bases and J gave up 4 bases, with 7 bases separating them. CDR3 length equals 13 residues. From germline, CDR1 is SGHRS and CDR2 YFSETQ. The CDR3 spells CASSFSMNQPQHF. The DNA for the CDR3 is TGCGCCAGCAGCTTCAGTATGAATCAGCCCCAGCATTTT.

V and J are TRBV12-5 and TRBJ2-7, with TRBD1 as a possible D gene (5 bases). The CDR3 is 14 amino acids. The V and J ends lost 4 bases and 1 base respectively, with 11 bases between them. In germline, CDR1 is LGHNT, CDR2 FRNRAP. CDR3 nucleotides: TGTGCTAGTGGTTCAACCTCAGGGTCCTACGAGCAGTACTTC. Its protein product is CASGSTSGSYEQYF. Together with reference TRBV12-5 and TRBJ2-7, the CDR3 gives the full variable domain: DARVTQTPRHKVTEMGQEVTMRCQPILGHNTVFWYRQTMMQGLELLAYFRNRAPLDDSGMPKDRFSAEMPDATLATLKIQPSEPRDSAVYFCASGSTSGSYEQYFGPGTRLTVT.

The J gene is TRBJ1-5, the V gene TRBV4-1; 7 nucleotides align to TRBD1. CDR1 MGHRA and CDR2 YSYEKL come from the germline V gene. This CDR3 spans 15 amino acids. The ends lost 5 bases at V and 2 bases at J; junction bases unmatched: 6. Here the CDR3 reads CASSSRQGGNQPQHF. The CDR3 coding sequence is TGCGCCAGCAGCTCTAGACAGGGTGGCAATCAGCCCCAGCATTTT.

The V and J genes are TRBV3-1 (or the pseudogene TRBV3-2) and TRBJ1-5; 8 positions match TRBD1. J gave up 1 base and V 4 bases, and 3 bases lay outside the gene matches. The V gene's germline CDR1 is LGHDT and CDR2 YNNKEL (reference sequence). The CDR3 extends over 15 amino acids. The CDR3 loop reads CASSLGTGSNQPQHF. CDR3 nucleotides: TGTGCCAGCAGCCTTGGGACAGGCAGCAATCAGCCCCAGCATTTT.

The count of this clone is one. V usage is TRBV19 and J usage is TRBJ2-2, with 7 bases fitting TRBD2. This CDR3 has 13 amino acids. Unmatched junction bases numbered 7, after V lost 9 bases and J lost 6 bases. Germline-derived CDR1 and CDR2 are LNHDA and SQIVND (reference sequence). The chain's CDR3 is CASESGAAGELFF. The CDR3 bases are TGTGCCAGCGAAAGCGGGGCGGCCGGGGAGCTGTTTTTT.

This clone was picked up a small number of times. The V call is TRBV6-4, the J call TRBJ2-1, with 9 bases that match TRBD1. Germline V lookup: CDR1 MRHNA, CDR2 SNTAGT. J gave up 11 bases and V 6 bases, and 11 bases lay outside the gene matches. The CDR3 spans 14 residues. The CDR3 here is CASSATGTGKKQFF. In nucleotides, the CDR3 is TGTGCCAGCAGCGCCACCGGGACAGGGAAAAAGCAGTTCTTC.

The rearrangement uses TRBV21-1 and TRBJ2-4; the table's D call TRBD2 went unverified against the DNA. TRBV21-1 is described as a pseudogene. The CDR3 loop spans 19 amino acids. CDR3 region: CASSTRRATLAIAKNIQYF. CDR3 nucleotide sequence: TGTGCCAGCAGCACCAGGCGGGCCACCTTAGCCATAGCCAAAAACATTCAGTACTTC.

The rearrangement uses TRBV7-2 and TRBJ2-7; D is possibly TRBD1 (5 bases). CDR1 SGHTA and CDR2 FQGNSA come from the germline V gene. V was shortened by 5 bases and J by 4 bases, with 12 bases between the two germline ends. The CDR3 has 13 amino acids. The CDR3 DNA reads TGTGCCAGCAGCCAATCGACAGCTTACGAGCAGTACTTC. It translates to CASSQSTAYEQYF.

The chain carries TRBV9 and TRBJ2-3; 10 bases are a match to TRBD2. V shed 4 bases and J 2 bases; nucleotides not matched to a gene: 19. The CDR3 has 20 residues. From germline, CDR1 is SGDLS and CDR2 YYNGEE. Here the CDR3 reads CASSPPRGVAGGYSTDTQYF. The DNA of the CDR3 is TGTGCCAGCAGCCCCCCCCGGGGGGTAGCGGGGGGCTACTCCACAGATACGCAGTATTTT.

The chain couples TRBV28 to TRBJ1-1; D is possibly TRBD1 (6 bases). CDR3 size: 14 residues. Trimming cost V 10 bases and J 5 bases, with 20 bases left between them. The V gene's germline CDR1 is MDHEN and CDR2 SYDVKM. The CDR3 nucleotides read TGTGCCATCAAGGGGGGGACACGGTGGACTGAAGCTTTCTTT. Translated, it gives CAIKGGTRWTEAFF.

The chain combines TRBV28 with TRBJ2-3; the D gene is possibly TRBD1 (7 bases). This CDR3 has 14 residues. The V end lost 7 bases, the J end lost 3 bases, and 14 bases lay between the germline ends. Germline V gene sequence: CDR1 MDHEN, CDR2 SYDVKM. The CDR3 sequence is CASTSGGLTDTQYF. The CDR3 bases are TGTGCCAGCACTTCAGGGGGGTTAACAGATACGCAGTATTTT.

CDR3 sequence: CASSLRGSRGPDTQYF. DNA for the CDR3: TGTGCCAGCAGCTTAAGGGGCAGCAGGGGCCCAGATACGCAGTATTTT. The chain is built from TRBV7-3 and TRBJ2-3; D possibly corresponds to TRBD1 (6 bases). Trimming took 1 base from V and 4 from J, leaving 15 bases between them. Germline loops: CDR1 SGHTA, CDR2 FQGTGA. The CDR3 runs 16 residues.

Here the CDR3 reads CASSWSGETQYF. CDR3 in DNA: TGTGCCAGCAGCTGGTCCGGAGAGACCCAGTACTTC. This chain connects TRBV5-6 to TRBJ2-5; D remains unclear. The CDR3 has 12 amino acids. Deletions cut 3 bases from V and 4 bases from J, with 7 bases between. CDR1 SGHDT and CDR2 YYEEEE come from the germline V gene.

Concerning this clone itself: Within the sample, other DNA sequences also encode this same CDR3. The gene calls are TRBV5-6 and TRBJ2-7, with 7 bases that match TRBD1. Germline CDR1 reads SGHDT; CDR2 reads YYEEEE. The CDR3 totals 14 residues. The trim removed 0 bases at V and 2 bases at J, leaving 2 bases unmatched. The CDR3 region has the DNA TGTGCCAGCAGCTTGGGGACAGGAGCCTACGAGCAGTACTTC. Protein product: CASSLGTGAYEQYF.

In its sample, this clone was seen once. Additional DNA sequences in this sample encode the identical CDR3. V is TRBV29-1 and J is TRBJ1-5, with D maybe TRBD1 (5 bases). The CDR3 is made up of 13 amino acids. The V gene's germline CDR1 is SQVTM and CDR2 ANQGSEA. The V end lost 4 bases, the J end lost 0 bases, and 7 bases lay between the germline ends. In nucleotides, the CDR3 is TGCAGCGTTGGTACAGGTAGCAATCAGCCCCAGCATTTT. Its protein is CSVGTGSNQPQHF.